The clone carrying this T cell receptor beta chain was detected once. This specimen belongs to a study of control samples from healthy donors and cancer patients. CDR1 is SGHRS, CDR2 YFSETQ, per germline. V lost 6 bases to trimming and J lost 6 bases, with 19 bases between them. The CDR3 is 15 residues long. The table came from immunoSEQ multiplex PCR; TCRdb's copy has only in-frame clones and leaves some out. The sample carries roughly 160,000 clones, nearly 96% recorded once. The material sequenced was blood. This TCR was recovered from a woman aged 30 to 39 in good health. V and J are TRBV5-1 and TRBJ1-5; D is unclear. CDR3 DNA: TGCGCCAGCACCACCGCTAGTACGTGGGGTCAGCCCCAGCATTTT. The encoded protein is CASTTASTWGQPQHF.